Listed below are T cell receptor beta chains from one sample, sequenced in a study of OX40 agonist ivuxolimab in advanced cancers. The assay was immunoSEQ multiplex PCR, and TCRdb's table has in-frame clones only and misses some. The sample shows about 39,000 clones, 92% of them seen only once. Sequenced here: CD4+ or CD8+ T cells sorted from blood, sampled in a trial of the OX40 agonist ivuxolimab. These receptors all stem from an adult with an advanced solid tumor such as melanoma, head and neck, liver or kidney cancer. The CDR3 runs from the conserved cysteine through the conserved F or W. The order of the fields is V gene, J gene, D gene, clone size, CDR3 protein, CDR3 DNA. The D gene is left open where the match is weak. Clone size is not always given. Where it is, it says once, few, many or a class for expanded clones.

V gene: TRBV28
J gene: TRBJ2-1
D gene: -
clone size: -
CDR3 protein: CASSLDNEQFF
CDR3 DNA: TGTGCCAGCAGTTTAGACAATGAGCAGTTCTTC

V gene: TRBV6-1
J gene: TRBJ1-1
D gene: -
clone size: -
CDR3 protein: CASSLTVGTEAFF
CDR3 DNA: TGTGCCAGCAGCCTGACCGTCGGCACTGAAGCTTTCTTT

V gene: TRBV6-1
J gene: TRBJ1-1
D gene: TRBD1
clone size: -
CDR3 protein: CASSGTGLPNTEAFF
CDR3 DNA: TGTGCCAGCAGTGGGACAGGGCTTCCGAACACTGAAGCTTTCTTT

V gene: TRBV10-3
J gene: TRBJ2-3
D gene: TRBD2
clone size: -
CDR3 protein: CAIKYREVTDTQYF
CDR3 DNA: TGTGCCATCAAATACCGGGAGGTGACAGATACGCAGTATTTT

V gene: TRBV10-2
J gene: TRBJ2-5
D gene: TRBD2
clone size: -
CDR3 protein: CASSPSGQETQYF
CDR3 DNA: TGCGCCAGCAGCCCTAGCGGTCAAGAGACCCAGTACTTC

V gene: TRBV27
J gene: TRBJ2-3
D gene: TRBD2
clone size: once
CDR3 protein: CASSGLADTSTDTQYF
CDR3 DNA: TGTGCCAGCAGTGGGCTAGCGGATACTAGCACAGATACGCAGTATTTT

V gene: TRBV7-6
J gene: TRBJ2-1
D gene: -
clone size: -
CDR3 protein: CASSSGSGSDEQFF
CDR3 DNA: TGTGCCAGCAGCTCGGGATCCGGGAGCGATGAGCAGTTCTTC

V gene: TRBV6-5
J gene: TRBJ2-7
D gene: -
clone size: -
CDR3 protein: CASSYGHEQYF
CDR3 DNA: TGTGCCAGCAGTTACGGCCACGAGCAGTACTTC

V gene: TRBV29-1
J gene: TRBJ2-1
D gene: TRBD2
clone size: -
CDR3 protein: CSVASGRAREQFF
CDR3 DNA: TGCAGCGTTGCTAGCGGGAGGGCCCGAGAGCAGTTCTTC

V gene: TRBV9
J gene: TRBJ2-1
D gene: -
clone size: -
CDR3 protein: CASSPRGYNEQFF
CDR3 DNA: TGTGCCAGCAGCCCCCGTGGATACAATGAGCAGTTCTTC

V gene: TRBV27
J gene: TRBJ2-7
D gene: -
clone size: once
CDR3 protein: CASSLSDSRYEQYF
CDR3 DNA: TGTGCCAGCAGTTTATCGGACTCACGCTACGAGCAGTACTTC

V gene: TRBV10-3
J gene: TRBJ2-2
D gene: TRBD2
clone size: -
CDR3 protein: CAISDSGSNTGELFF
CDR3 DNA: TGTGCCATCAGTGACAGCGGGAGCAACACCGGGGAGCTGTTTTTT

V gene: TRBV18
J gene: TRBJ2-1
D gene: TRBD2
clone size: -
CDR3 protein: CASSPLLAVQAYNEQFF
CDR3 DNA: TGTGCCAGCTCACCACTGCTAGCGGTTCAGGCCTACAATGAGCAGTTCTTC

V gene: TRBV21-1
J gene: TRBJ2-1
D gene: -
clone size: -
CDR3 protein: CASSGSGSGGDNEQFF
CDR3 DNA: TGTGCCAGCAGCGGTAGCGGGAGTGGAGGAGACAATGAGCAGTTCTTC

V gene: TRBV7-9
J gene: TRBJ2-7
D gene: -
clone size: -
CDR3 protein: CASSANEQYF
CDR3 DNA: TGTGCCAGCAGCGCGAACGAGCAGTACTTC

V gene: TRBV9
J gene: TRBJ1-2
D gene: -
clone size: once
CDR3 protein: CASSGYWGEAYGYTF
CDR3 DNA: TGTGCCAGCAGCGGATATTGGGGAGAAGCCTATGGCTACACCTTC

V gene: TRBV11-3
J gene: TRBJ2-7
D gene: TRBD1
clone size: -
CDR3 protein: CASSLETGTGAEQYF
CDR3 DNA: TGTGCCAGCAGCTTAGAGACCGGGACAGGGGCCGAGCAGTACTTC

V gene: TRBV27
J gene: TRBJ2-7
D gene: -
clone size: -
CDR3 protein: CASSGGLETYEQYF
CDR3 DNA: TGTGCCAGCAGTGGGGGACTGGAGACCTACGAGCAGTACTTC

V gene: TRBV6-6
J gene: TRBJ1-3
D gene: -
clone size: few
CDR3 protein: CASSYDSSGNTIYF
CDR3 DNA: TGTGCCAGCAGTTACGACAGCTCTGGAAACACCATATATTTT

V gene: TRBV27
J gene: TRBJ1-5
D gene: -
clone size: -
CDR3 protein: CASRTITGPLQHF
CDR3 DNA: TGTGCCAGCAGGACTATTACCGGGCCCCTCCAGCATTTT

V gene: TRBV9
J gene: TRBJ2-5
D gene: -
clone size: -
CDR3 protein: CASSVGNQGAQETQYF
CDR3 DNA: TGTGCCAGCAGCGTAGGAAACCAGGGCGCCCAAGAGACCCAGTACTTC

V gene: TRBV27
J gene: TRBJ2-1
D gene: -
clone size: -
CDR3 protein: CATRGSYNEQFF
CDR3 DNA: TGTGCGACCCGGGGGAGTTACAATGAGCAGTTCTTC

V gene: TRBV7-9
J gene: TRBJ2-7
D gene: -
clone size: -
CDR3 protein: CASRFRDGPYEQYF
CDR3 DNA: TGTGCCAGCAGGTTCCGGGACGGGCCCTACGAGCAGTACTTC

V gene: TRBV6-5
J gene: TRBJ2-1
D gene: -
clone size: -
CDR3 protein: CASSYVGSYNEQFF
CDR3 DNA: TGTGCCAGCAGTTACGTGGGTTCCTACAATGAGCAGTTCTTC

V gene: TRBV25-1
J gene: TRBJ2-5
D gene: -
clone size: -
CDR3 protein: CATSLRGGQETQYF
CDR3 DNA: TGTGCCACCAGCTTAAGGGGGGGCCAAGAGACCCAGTACTTC

V gene: TRBV27
J gene: TRBJ2-2
D gene: TRBD2
clone size: -
CDR3 protein: CASSPFGQRGAEGELFF
CDR3 DNA: TGTGCCAGCAGTCCTTTCGGCCAGCGGGGGGCTGAAGGGGAGCTGTTTTTT

V gene: TRBV28
J gene: TRBJ2-7
D gene: -
clone size: -
CDR3 protein: CATSLYEQYF
CDR3 DNA: TGTGCCACTAGCCTTTACGAGCAGTACTTC

V gene: TRBV9
J gene: TRBJ1-1
D gene: -
clone size: -
CDR3 protein: CASSAIGTVNTEAFF
CDR3 DNA: TGTGCCAGCAGCGCTATCGGGACGGTGAACACTGAAGCTTTCTTT

V gene: TRBV18
J gene: TRBJ1-2
D gene: -
clone size: -
CDR3 protein: CASSLVVLPNYGYTF
CDR3 DNA: TGTGCCAGCTCACTCGTGGTCCTTCCAAACTATGGCTACACCTTC

V gene: TRBV6-1
J gene: TRBJ2-7
D gene: TRBD1
clone size: -
CDR3 protein: CASSEYGQGPGYEQYF
CDR3 DNA: TGTGCCAGCAGTGAGTACGGACAGGGACCGGGGTACGAGCAGTACTTC

V gene: TRBV2
J gene: TRBJ1-2
D gene: TRBD1
clone size: -
CDR3 protein: CASSGRGRNGYTF
CDR3 DNA: TGTGCCAGCAGTGGCAGGGGGCGCAATGGCTACACCTTC